This TCR beta chain emerged from a study of T cell responses to AZD1222 COVID-19 vaccine. The ends were cut back, 2 bases at V and 2 bases at J, with 16 bases in the middle. The CDR3 is 16 amino acids. Per the germline V gene, CDR1 is SGHAT and CDR2 is FQNNGV. General observations from the study: White British ancestry dominated among donors, who included more females, and clonal diversity was possibly underestimated. Only six or seven AZD1222 recipients were seropositive at baseline.

The assay was immunoSEQ multiplex PCR, and TCRdb's table has in-frame clones only and misses some. The sample has about 180,000 clones, around 90% seen once; the top ten hold under 14%. This clone was counted a few times. Its cognate antigen is unknown. The sample here was peripheral blood, taken 28 days after the second AZD1222 dose. V and J are TRBV11-2 and TRBJ2-7; D call uncertain. This receptor was taken from an adult who received the AZD1222 COVID-19 vaccine. CDR3 sequence reads: CASSLNRDNMAYEQYF. As DNA, the CDR3 is TGTGCCAGCAGCTTAAATCGAGACAATATGGCCTACGAGCAGTACTTC.